The rows below give T cell receptor beta chains drawn from one sample of a study of blood T cell repertoires in COVID-19. Method: immunoSEQ multiplex PCR; TCRdb's copy keeps in-frame clones and lacks some. The profile shows about 140,000 clones, 80% of them singletons. The specimen was peripheral blood. The origin of the receptors is a man between 65 and 85 years old who had recovered from COVID-19. Each CDR3 is given with its conserved first and last residue. Each record gives: J gene, clone size, V gene, D gene, CDR3 DNA, CDR3 protein. A D gene is named only where the DNA matches it firmly. Clone size is stated in some rows and not others, as once, few, many or a class when expanded.

j_call: TRBJ1-2
clone_size: few
v_call: TRBV4-1
d_call: .
cdr3_nt: TGCGCCAGCAGCCAAGATCCCGGACAGAGAGTTAACTATGGCTACACCTTC
cdr3_aa: CASSQDPGQRVNYGYTF

j_call: TRBJ1-1
clone_size: .
v_call: TRBV4-1
d_call: .
cdr3_nt: TGCGCCAGCCGCAGTGGAGGGATGGACACTGAAGCTTTCTTT
cdr3_aa: CASRSGGMDTEAFF

j_call: TRBJ2-1
clone_size: .
v_call: TRBV6-1
d_call: .
cdr3_nt: TGTGCCAGCAGTGAAACAACCCGGAATCGCGGTAACTACAATGAGCAGTTCTTC
cdr3_aa: CASSETTRNRGNYNEQFF

j_call: TRBJ2-2
clone_size: .
v_call: TRBV5-1
d_call: .
cdr3_nt: TGCGCCAGCAGCTTGGTGGCAGGGAACACCGGGGAGCTGTTTTTT
cdr3_aa: CASSLVAGNTGELFF

j_call: TRBJ1-4
clone_size: .
v_call: TRBV9
d_call: .
cdr3_nt: TGTGCCAGCAGCGTAGGGGATTTCGGGGGTGGAAAACTGTTTTTT
cdr3_aa: CASSVGDFGGGKLFF

j_call: TRBJ1-1
clone_size: .
v_call: TRBV19
d_call: TRBD1
cdr3_nt: TGTGCCAGTAGTATCCCGGGACAGGTGACTGAAGCTTTCTTT
cdr3_aa: CASSIPGQVTEAFF

j_call: TRBJ2-1
clone_size: once
v_call: TRBV27
d_call: TRBD2
cdr3_nt: TGTGCCAGCAGTTTAGGGGTGGGAGGGCCACATGAGCAGTTCTTC
cdr3_aa: CASSLGVGGPHEQFF

j_call: TRBJ1-5
clone_size: .
v_call: TRBV6-1
d_call: .
cdr3_nt: TGTGCCAGCAGTGAAGATCGGAGCAATCAGCCCCAGCATTTT
cdr3_aa: CASSEDRSNQPQHF

j_call: TRBJ2-3
clone_size: .
v_call: TRBV28
d_call: .
cdr3_nt: TGTGCCAGCAGACTGATTTCCCCCCGGGAGTATACAGATACGCAGTATTTT
cdr3_aa: CASRLISPREYTDTQYF

j_call: TRBJ1-4
clone_size: few
v_call: TRBV12-3/TRBV12-4
d_call: .
cdr3_nt: TGTGCCAGCAGTTTAGGGCTAGATGAAAAACTGTTTTTT
cdr3_aa: CASSLGLDEKLFF

j_call: TRBJ2-3
clone_size: .
v_call: TRBV7-2
d_call: TRBD2
cdr3_nt: TGTGCCAGCAGCTCTACGGGGGGGTATATTAGCACAGATACGCAGTATTTT
cdr3_aa: CASSSTGGYISTDTQYF

j_call: TRBJ1-4
clone_size: .
v_call: TRBV5-1
d_call: .
cdr3_nt: TGCGCCAGCAGCTCAGGGGCAACTAATGAAAAACTGTTTTTT
cdr3_aa: CASSSGATNEKLFF

j_call: TRBJ2-1
clone_size: once
v_call: TRBV4-3
d_call: .
cdr3_nt: TGCGCCAGCAGCCAAGACCCAGGGTCGGGCAATGAGCAGTTCTTC
cdr3_aa: CASSQDPGSGNEQFF

j_call: TRBJ2-7
clone_size: .
v_call: TRBV3-1/TRBV3-2
d_call: TRBD2
cdr3_nt: TGTGCCAGCACTATGTTCGGGACTAGCGGGACCGAGCAGTACTTC
cdr3_aa: CASTMFGTSGTEQYF

j_call: TRBJ1-1
clone_size: .
v_call: TRBV7-9
d_call: .
cdr3_nt: TGTGCCAGCAGCTCCCTCGGGGAACACACTGAAGCTTTCTTT
cdr3_aa: CASSSLGEHTEAFF

j_call: TRBJ2-1
clone_size: .
v_call: TRBV7-3
d_call: TRBD1
cdr3_nt: TGTGCCAGCAGCCCGGGACAGGGCGGTTATGGTAATGAGCAGTTCTTC
cdr3_aa: CASSPGQGGYGNEQFF

j_call: TRBJ2-6
clone_size: .
v_call: TRBV19
d_call: TRBD1
cdr3_nt: TGTGCCAGTAGGCCCGGGACAGGGGTAACTGGGGCCAACGTCCTGACTTTC
cdr3_aa: CASRPGTGVTGANVLTF

j_call: TRBJ1-1
clone_size: .
v_call: TRBV10-3
d_call: .
cdr3_nt: TGTGCCATCAGGGAGACAGATAGCGCAGCTTTCTTT
cdr3_aa: CAIRETDSAAFF

j_call: TRBJ2-6
clone_size: .
v_call: TRBV18
d_call: TRBD1
cdr3_nt: TGTGCCAGCTCACCGGTCGTGGTGACAGGGATCGCCTGGGCTGGGGCCAACGTCCTGACTTTC
cdr3_aa: CASSPVVVTGIAWAGANVLTF

j_call: TRBJ2-7
clone_size: .
v_call: TRBV30
d_call: TRBD2
cdr3_nt: TGTGCCTGGAGTCCTAGCGGGAGTTCCTACGAGCAGTACTTC
cdr3_aa: CAWSPSGSSYEQYF

j_call: TRBJ1-1
clone_size: once
v_call: TRBV3-1/TRBV3-2
d_call: .
cdr3_nt: TGTGCCAGCAGCCAAGAGGGCAAGACTGAAGCTTTCTTT
cdr3_aa: CASSQEGKTEAFF

j_call: TRBJ2-7
clone_size: once
v_call: TRBV13
d_call: .
cdr3_nt: TGTGCCAGCAGGGTCGGGGGTAGCTCCTACGAGCAGTACTTC
cdr3_aa: CASRVGGSSYEQYF

j_call: TRBJ2-5
clone_size: .
v_call: TRBV14
d_call: TRBD2
cdr3_nt: TGTGCCAGCAGCCAAGCGACTAGCGGGAGCAGAGAGACCCAGTACTTC
cdr3_aa: CASSQATSGSRETQYF

j_call: TRBJ1-1
clone_size: many
v_call: TRBV30
d_call: TRBD1
cdr3_nt: TGTGCCAGCAGACAGGGGGCCGGGGCTGAAGCTTTCTTT
cdr3_aa: CASRQGAGAEAFF

j_call: TRBJ1-1
clone_size: .
v_call: TRBV5-4
d_call: .
cdr3_nt: TGTGCCAGCAGCTTGGTCAGGGGATACACTGAAGCTTTCTTT
cdr3_aa: CASSLVRGYTEAFF

j_call: TRBJ1-2
clone_size: .
v_call: TRBV29-1
d_call: .
cdr3_nt: TGCAGCGGACAGGACCCCGGTGGCTACACCTTC
cdr3_aa: CSGQDPGGYTF

j_call: TRBJ2-5
clone_size: once
v_call: TRBV11-3
d_call: .
cdr3_nt: TGTGCCAGCAGCCGGACTGGACAAGAGACCCAGTACTTC
cdr3_aa: CASSRTGQETQYF

j_call: TRBJ2-2
clone_size: .
v_call: TRBV5-1
d_call: .
cdr3_nt: TGCGCCAGCAGCTTGCGTCCAGCGGGGAACACCGGGGAGCTGTTTTTT
cdr3_aa: CASSLRPAGNTGELFF

j_call: TRBJ2-7
clone_size: .
v_call: TRBV6-5
d_call: .
cdr3_nt: TGTGCCAGCAGTCGCGCACAGGGCCCCTACGAGCAGTACTTC
cdr3_aa: CASSRAQGPYEQYF

j_call: TRBJ1-2
clone_size: .
v_call: TRBV2
d_call: .
cdr3_nt: TGTGCCAGCAGTGAAAATCTTCATGGCTACACCTTC
cdr3_aa: CASSENLHGYTF

j_call: TRBJ1-4
clone_size: .
v_call: TRBV2
d_call: .
cdr3_nt: TGTGCCAGCGTGGAAGGGGAAACTAATGAAAAACTGTTTTTT
cdr3_aa: CASVEGETNEKLFF

j_call: TRBJ1-2
clone_size: .
v_call: TRBV3-1/TRBV3-2
d_call: .
cdr3_nt: TGTGCCAGCAGCCAAGATTGGAGAGACTATGGCTACACCTTC
cdr3_aa: CASSQDWRDYGYTF

j_call: TRBJ1-5
clone_size: .
v_call: TRBV3-1/TRBV3-2
d_call: TRBD1
cdr3_nt: TGTGCCAGCAGCGGGGACAGGTTTCAGCCCCAGCATTTT
cdr3_aa: CASSGDRFQPQHF

j_call: TRBJ2-5
clone_size: .
v_call: TRBV27
d_call: TRBD1
cdr3_nt: TGTGCCAGCAGCCAACAGGGGGCTGAGACCCAGTACTTC
cdr3_aa: CASSQQGAETQYF

j_call: TRBJ1-1
clone_size: once
v_call: TRBV30
d_call: .
cdr3_nt: TGTGCCTGGAGTGGAGGGACTAACACTGAAGCTTTCTTT
cdr3_aa: CAWSGGTNTEAFF

j_call: TRBJ1-1
clone_size: .
v_call: TRBV7-3
d_call: .
cdr3_nt: TGTGCCAGCAGCGCAGCCGCAGGCACTGAAGCTTTCTTT
cdr3_aa: CASSAAAGTEAFF

j_call: TRBJ2-7
clone_size: .
v_call: TRBV20-1
d_call: TRBD1
cdr3_nt: TGCAGTGCTAGTGCCCCTGGACAGGGTCTCTACGAGCAGTACTTC
cdr3_aa: CSASAPGQGLYEQYF

j_call: TRBJ2-1
clone_size: .
v_call: TRBV29-1
d_call: TRBD2
cdr3_nt: TGCAGCAGCATAGCGGGACATTCCTACAATGAGCAGTTCTTC
cdr3_aa: CSSIAGHSYNEQFF

j_call: TRBJ2-7
clone_size: .
v_call: TRBV27
d_call: .
cdr3_nt: TGTGCCAGCAGTTTGTACTCGTCTGCCTACGAGCAGTACTTC
cdr3_aa: CASSLYSSAYEQYF

j_call: TRBJ2-1
clone_size: .
v_call: TRBV7-3
d_call: TRBD2
cdr3_nt: TGTGCCAGCAGCTTAGGGGCGGGAGGCCCCTATGAGCAGTTCTTC
cdr3_aa: CASSLGAGGPYEQFF

j_call: TRBJ2-1
clone_size: .
v_call: TRBV11-2
d_call: TRBD2
cdr3_nt: TGTGCCAGCAGCTCACACGGTAGCGGGAGGGCCTACAATGAGCAGTTCTTC
cdr3_aa: CASSSHGSGRAYNEQFF

j_call: TRBJ2-5
clone_size: .
v_call: TRBV2
d_call: .
cdr3_nt: TGTGCCAGCAGTGGGCGTGAGGGAGAGACCCAGTACTTC
cdr3_aa: CASSGREGETQYF

j_call: TRBJ2-5
clone_size: .
v_call: TRBV7-9
d_call: .
cdr3_nt: TGTGCCAGCAGCTCGCGATTACAGAGCCAAGAGACCCAGTACTTC
cdr3_aa: CASSSRLQSQETQYF

j_call: TRBJ1-1
clone_size: .
v_call: TRBV19
d_call: TRBD1
cdr3_nt: TGTGCCAGTAGTCTGTCAGGGGGTCTGAACACTGAAGCTTTCTTT
cdr3_aa: CASSLSGGLNTEAFF

j_call: TRBJ1-4
clone_size: .
v_call: TRBV4-3
d_call: .
cdr3_nt: TGCGCCAGCAGCCAAGGACAGAATGAAAAACTGTTTTTT
cdr3_aa: CASSQGQNEKLFF

j_call: TRBJ2-1
clone_size: once
v_call: TRBV10-1
d_call: TRBD2
cdr3_nt: TGCGCCAGCAGTGCGGGGGGAATCGAGGGAAGTGAGCAGTTCTTC
cdr3_aa: CASSAGGIEGSEQFF

j_call: TRBJ1-2
clone_size: .
v_call: TRBV9
d_call: TRBD1
cdr3_nt: TGTGCCAGCAGCGCGGCGACAGGGGAAGGGTATGGCTACACCTTC
cdr3_aa: CASSAATGEGYGYTF

j_call: TRBJ2-6
clone_size: .
v_call: TRBV4-3
d_call: .
cdr3_nt: TGCGCCAGCAGCCCGCGGGCTTTGAGCTCTGGGGCCAACGTCCTGACTTTC
cdr3_aa: CASSPRALSSGANVLTF

j_call: TRBJ2-1
clone_size: .
v_call: TRBV27
d_call: TRBD1
cdr3_nt: TGTGCCAGCAGTTCAACAGGGGGCTACGGGAATGAGCAGTTCTTC
cdr3_aa: CASSSTGGYGNEQFF

j_call: TRBJ2-1
clone_size: .
v_call: TRBV7-2
d_call: .
cdr3_nt: TGTGCCAGCAGTACGACTGATGAGCAGTTCTTC
cdr3_aa: CASSTTDEQFF

j_call: TRBJ2-1
clone_size: .
v_call: TRBV3-1/TRBV3-2
d_call: TRBD1
cdr3_nt: TGTGCCAGCCGGACAGGGGACAATGAGCAGTTCTTC
cdr3_aa: CASRTGDNEQFF

j_call: TRBJ1-2
clone_size: .
v_call: TRBV7-9
d_call: .
cdr3_nt: TGTGCCAGCAGCTTGGGGCCCTCGGGCTATGGCTACACCTTC
cdr3_aa: CASSLGPSGYGYTF

j_call: TRBJ2-1
clone_size: once
v_call: TRBV7-2
d_call: .
cdr3_nt: TGTGCCAGCAGCAATTTAGCGGAAAAGCCGTTCTTC
cdr3_aa: CASSNLAEKPFF

j_call: TRBJ2-7
clone_size: once
v_call: TRBV3-1/TRBV3-2
d_call: TRBD1
cdr3_nt: TGTGCCAGCAGCTCTTTACCCGGGACAGAGTTCTACGAGCAGTACTTC
cdr3_aa: CASSSLPGTEFYEQYF

j_call: TRBJ2-7
clone_size: .
v_call: TRBV11-2
d_call: .
cdr3_nt: TGTGCCAGCAGCACCCAGTCGGAGGGCGAGCAGTACTTC
cdr3_aa: CASSTQSEGEQYF